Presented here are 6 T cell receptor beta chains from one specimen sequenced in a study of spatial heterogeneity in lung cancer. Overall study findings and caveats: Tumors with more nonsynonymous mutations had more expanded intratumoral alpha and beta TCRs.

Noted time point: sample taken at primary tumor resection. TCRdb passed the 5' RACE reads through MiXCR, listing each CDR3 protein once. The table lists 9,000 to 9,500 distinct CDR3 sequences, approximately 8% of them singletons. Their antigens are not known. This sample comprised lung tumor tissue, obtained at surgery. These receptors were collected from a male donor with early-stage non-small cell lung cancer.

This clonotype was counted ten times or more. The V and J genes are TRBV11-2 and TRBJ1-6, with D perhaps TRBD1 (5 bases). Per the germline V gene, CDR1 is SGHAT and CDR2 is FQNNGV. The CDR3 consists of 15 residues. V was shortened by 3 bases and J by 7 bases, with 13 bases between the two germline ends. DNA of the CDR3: TGTGCCAGCAGCTTCCAGGCAGGGATCAATTCACCCCTCCACTTT. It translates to CASSFQAGINSPLHF.

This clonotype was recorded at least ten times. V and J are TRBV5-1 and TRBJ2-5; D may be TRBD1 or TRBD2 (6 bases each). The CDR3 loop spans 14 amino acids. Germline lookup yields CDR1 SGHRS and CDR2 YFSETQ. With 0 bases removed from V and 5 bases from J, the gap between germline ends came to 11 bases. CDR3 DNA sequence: TGCGCCAGCAGCTTGGTGGGGGGCCGGGAGACCCAGTACTTC. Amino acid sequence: CASSLVGGRETQYF.

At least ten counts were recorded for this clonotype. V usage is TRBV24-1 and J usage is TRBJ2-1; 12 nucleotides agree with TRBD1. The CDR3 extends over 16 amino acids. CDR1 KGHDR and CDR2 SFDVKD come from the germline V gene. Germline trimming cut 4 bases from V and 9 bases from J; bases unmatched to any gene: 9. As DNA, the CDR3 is TGTGCCACCAGTGACTCCGGGACAGGGGGCGAGTTTGAGCAGTTCTTC. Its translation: CATSDSGTGGEFEQFF.

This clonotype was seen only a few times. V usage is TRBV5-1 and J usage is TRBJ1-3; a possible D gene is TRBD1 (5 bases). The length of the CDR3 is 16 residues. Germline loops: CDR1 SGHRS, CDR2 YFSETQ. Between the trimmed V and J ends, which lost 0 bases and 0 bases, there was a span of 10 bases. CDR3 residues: CASSLAGISSGNTIYF. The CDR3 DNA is TGCGCCAGCAGCTTGGCAGGGATAAGCTCTGGAAACACCATATATTTT.

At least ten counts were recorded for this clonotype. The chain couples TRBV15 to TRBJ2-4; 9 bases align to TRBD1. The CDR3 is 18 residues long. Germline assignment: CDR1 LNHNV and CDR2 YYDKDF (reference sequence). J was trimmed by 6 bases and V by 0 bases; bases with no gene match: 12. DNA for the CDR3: TGTGCCACCAGCAGAGACCGCCTGAGCGGGACAGGGAGAAACATTCAGTACTTC. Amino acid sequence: CATSRDRLSGTGRNIQYF.

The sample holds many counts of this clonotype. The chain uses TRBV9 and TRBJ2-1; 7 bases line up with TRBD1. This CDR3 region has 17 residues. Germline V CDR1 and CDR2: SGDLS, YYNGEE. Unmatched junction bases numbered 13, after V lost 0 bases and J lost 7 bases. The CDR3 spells CASSVVAGRGSFNEQFF. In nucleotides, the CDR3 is TGTGCCAGCAGCGTAGTAGCCGGCAGGGGGTCTTTTAATGAGCAGTTCTTC.